This is a list of T cell receptor beta chains from one sample in a study of PD-1 blockade in classical Hodgkin lymphoma. Method: immunoSEQ multiplex PCR; TCRdb's copy keeps in-frame clones and lacks some. The table has 21,000 or so clones, approximately 90% seen once. This specimen was peripheral blood mononuclear cells (PBMCs), taken before the fourth cycle of nivolumab. These receptors were obtained from a human donor with classical Hodgkin lymphoma. Both conserved end residues are part of each CDR3. The order of the fields is CDR3 protein, V gene, J gene, D gene, clone size. The D gene is left open where the match is weak. Clone size appears in some rows only: once, few, many, or a class for an expanded clone.

CASSDLAGAGDTQYF	TRBV6-4	TRBJ2-3	-	-
CASSPAAGGLDTQYF	TRBV7-3	TRBJ2-3	TRBD2	-
CASSLVVGGHYNEQFF	TRBV11-2	TRBJ2-1	-	-
CASSKDSSYEQYF	TRBV21-1	TRBJ2-7	-	few
CASSQDSAPGVDYGYTF	TRBV4-1	TRBJ1-2	-	-
CAIQSGIGNTIYF	TRBV10-3	TRBJ1-3	-	-
CAINAGKLAGDAGELFF	TRBV19	TRBJ2-2	TRBD2	-
CASSLGGDTGELFF	TRBV11-3	TRBJ2-2	-	-
CASSHHGGLSQETQYF	TRBV4-1	TRBJ2-5	TRBD2	-
CASSLDTGELFF	TRBV9	TRBJ2-2	-	-
CASSDKWPYNEQFF	TRBV6-4	TRBJ2-1	-	-
CASRTKVTGQNTIYF	TRBV19	TRBJ1-3	-	-
CASSSGLAGATGELFF	TRBV5-4	TRBJ2-2	TRBD2	-
CASSIQWRSYNEQFF	TRBV19	TRBJ2-1	-	-
CASSSQGATYNEQFF	TRBV7-9	TRBJ2-1	TRBD1	-
CASSQDPGADEKLFF	TRBV4-2	TRBJ1-4	-	-
CSVEEASGRAVETQYF	TRBV29-1	TRBJ2-5	TRBD2	-
CASSQLRGTGELFF	TRBV7-2	TRBJ2-2	-	-
CAISGTDNTETQYF	TRBV10-3	TRBJ2-5	-	-
CASSLGGIAGEQFF	TRBV7-9	TRBJ2-1	-	-
CASSRFQQNTEAFF	TRBV5-1	TRBJ1-1	-	-
CASSVVTSGTDTQYF	TRBV9	TRBJ2-3	TRBD2	-
CASSVVGEPTYNEQFF	TRBV7-6	TRBJ2-1	-	-
CASSEFRGNSPLHF	TRBV6-1	TRBJ1-6	-	once
CASSSTGGNTDTQYF	TRBV5-4	TRBJ2-3	-	-